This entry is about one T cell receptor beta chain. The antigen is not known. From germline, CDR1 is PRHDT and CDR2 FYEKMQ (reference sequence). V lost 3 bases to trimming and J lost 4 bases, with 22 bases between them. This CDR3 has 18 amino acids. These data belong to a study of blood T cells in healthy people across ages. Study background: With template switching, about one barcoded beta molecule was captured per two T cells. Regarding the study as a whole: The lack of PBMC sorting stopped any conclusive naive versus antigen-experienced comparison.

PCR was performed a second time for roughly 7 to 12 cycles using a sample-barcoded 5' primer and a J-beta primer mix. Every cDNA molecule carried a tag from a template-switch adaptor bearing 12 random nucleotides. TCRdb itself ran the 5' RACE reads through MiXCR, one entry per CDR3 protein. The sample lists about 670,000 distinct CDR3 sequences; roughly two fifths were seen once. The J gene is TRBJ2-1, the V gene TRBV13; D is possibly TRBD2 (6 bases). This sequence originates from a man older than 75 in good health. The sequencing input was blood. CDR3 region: CASSLARDFRPRYNEQFF. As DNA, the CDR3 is TGTGCCAGCAGCTTGGCCCGGGACTTCCGACCGAGATACAATGAGCAGTTCTTC.